This TCR beta chain is from a study of early T cells in non-severe SARS-CoV-2 infection listed by TCRdb under 2021. In the study overall: Bulk RNA from unsorted whole blood was used for TCR sequencing, so alpha and beta chains could not be paired. The study at large found these results: VDJdb matching was skewed toward anti-spike CD8 responses and likely underestimated virus-specific expansions by missing private and CD4 specificities.

The library was prepared using 5' RACE. Sequenced on a NextSeq 500. The TCR library protocol attached unique molecular identifiers to individual cDNA molecules to correct for sequencing error and PCR bias. TCR alpha and beta chains were both sequenced, and the abundances of alpha and beta sequences in each sample were closely correlated with each other. Per the source publication's procedure: Decombinator V4 was used to annotate TCR sequences for V gene, J gene and CDR3. TCRs were defined as expanded if a significant change between any two time points was detected under a Poisson model with p below 0.0001. Abundances of TCRs were expressed as counts per million after normalisation to the total number of TCRs sequenced in each sample. MAIT TCRs were defined by TRAV1-2 paired with TRAJ12, TRAJ20 or TRAJ33, and iNKT TCRs by TRAV10 paired with TRAJ18. A search of VDJdb, accessed on 1 November 2021, was run for TCRs annotated to CMV, EBV and SARS-CoV-2, with TCRs annotated for multiple antigens excluded. The public reads were reanalyzed by TCRdb: fastp trimming at Q25, MiXCR alignment, in-frame beta chains only. All rows with the same CDR3 protein become a single entry with the most common DNA and genes. The V and J calls, along with clone size, are taken from TCRdb and not from the paper's own processing. The sample records roughly 25,000 distinct CDR3 sequences, around 5.5% of which are singletons. 4% of the sample goes to the ten largest clones.

This clonotype has at least ten counts. The antigen it recognizes is unknown. The sample holds no much larger clone one base away, and base qualities are not on file. This was a case-control study nested in a cohort of healthcare workers in London, UK, who had nasopharyngeal swab PCR tests and blood samples taken every week. Healthcare workers were recruited between 23 and 31 March 2020, during the week of the UK lockdown, and were followed weekly for up to roughly 16 weeks. V lost 7 bases and J lost 5 bases; the stretch between them is 10 bases long. The CDR3 spans 11 residues, from the cysteine through the phenylalanine. Here the CDR3 DNA is all that survives: 33 bases in frame from base 1. According to the germline V gene, CDR1 reads SQVTM and CDR2 reads ANQGSEA.

This chain joins TRBV29-1 to TRBJ2-3; the D call is possibly TRBD1 or TRBD2, each sharing 5 bases. The TCR sequence derives from an adult who was a healthcare worker with PCR-confirmed SARS-CoV-2 infection or an uninfected control (not recorded which). Material for sequencing was whole blood. The CDR3 protein is CSGGDGDTQYF. The nucleotide sequence is given as TGCAGCGGAGGGGACGGAGATACGCAGTATTTT.